This T cell receptor (beta chain) is drawn from a study of T-cell reconstitution after alpha-beta-depleted transplantation in children. Study outcomes and limitations: Several hundred expanded graft clones reportedly supplied alpha-beta T cells about two months after transplant. Some patients' high day-60 TCRbeta diversity was attributed to recipient cells surviving conditioning.

As it was prepared, the TCRbeta library received unique molecular identifiers. Using its own MiXCR run on the PCR reads, TCRdb lists one record per CDR3 protein. The sample contains about 600,000 distinct CDR3 sequences, roughly 13% of which appear only once. This clonotype appeared a single time. Its specificity is unknown. Germline V gene sequence: CDR1 MNHNY, CDR2 SVGAGI (reference sequence). Trimming cost V 6 bases and J 4 bases, with 10 bases left between them. The CDR3 totals 12 residues. The TCR comes from a male patient younger than 18 who had a stem cell transplant for acute myeloid leukemia, so the T cells may come from the graft donor. The sequences come from PBMCs, mostly from graft donor cells, collected 360 days after TCRalphabeta/CD19-depleted stem cell transplant. The rearrangement joins TRBV6-6 to TRBJ2-7; D uncertain. In nucleotides, the CDR3 is TGTGCCAGCAGCACGGACCTATACGAGCAGTACTTC. As protein: CASSTDLYEQYF.